One sample yielded the 13 T cell receptor beta chains listed below, sequenced in a study of human T cells and chemical hapten exposure. TCRdb re-derived calls from the RACE reads in MiXCR, one entry per CDR3 protein. The table records about 93,000 distinct CDR3 sequences, over 8% of them present only once. Stated time point: healthy volunteer bleed at 2 weeks. Extraction of total RNA was performed on unfractionated whole blood. Sequencing input: whole blood. Receptors were obtained from a female donor in good health. Some clones in this sample may be carry-over from other donors' samples.

This rearrangement joins TRBV28 to TRBJ1-2; no definite D call. V lost 2 bases and J 6 bases, leaving 10 bases between the germline ends. Germline lookup yields CDR1 MDHEN and CDR2 SYDVKM. The CDR3 has 13 amino acids. In DNA, the CDR3 is TGTGCCAGCAGTTTAGATCCGACAAATGGCTACACCTTC. This sequence encodes CASSLDPTNGYTF.

This clonotype was recorded at least ten times. This chain joins TRBV29-1 and TRBJ1-2, with 8 bases that match TRBD1. Trimming at V came to 4 bases and at J to 1 base, leaving 8 bases not matched to a gene. The CDR3 is 15 amino acids. Germline-derived CDR1 and CDR2 are SQVTM and ANQGSEA. The DNA for the CDR3 is TGCAGCGTTGTAAGTCTGGACAGGGATAACTATGGCTACACCTTC. It codes for CSVVSLDRDNYGYTF.

This clonotype has ten or more counts. The genes are TRBV28 and TRBJ2-3, with D maybe TRBD1 (6 bases). Trimming took 5 bases from V and 0 from J, leaving 6 bases between them. CDR1 and CDR2 (germline): MDHEN, SYDVKM. This CDR3 has 13 amino acids. CDR3 DNA: TGTGCCAGCAGTGGACAGAGCACAGATACGCAGTATTTT. It specifies CASSGQSTDTQYF.

This clonotype was seen ten or more times. V usage is TRBV29-1 and J usage is TRBJ2-1; D is undetermined. CDR3 length: 14 residues. Between the trimmed V and J ends, which lost 1 base and 5 bases, there was a span of 12 bases. Germline V gene data show CDR1 as SQVTM and CDR2 as ANQGSEA. The chain's CDR3 is CSVEVRRVDNEQFF. CDR3 nucleotides: TGCAGCGTTGAAGTCCGGAGAGTCGACAATGAGCAGTTCTTC.

The chain uses TRBV14 and TRBJ1-1; D remains unclear. This CDR3 has 13 residues. Trimming took off 4 bases at V and 0 bases at J, with 6 bases between the two ends. Germline CDR1 reads SGHDN; CDR2 reads FVKESK. CDR3 region: CASSRNLNTEAFF. The CDR3 DNA is TGTGCCAGCAGCCGAAACCTGAACACTGAAGCTTTCTTT.

This clonotype was detected a few times. This rearrangement joins TRBV5-1 to TRBJ1-2; D is unresolved. The CDR3 is 13 amino acids. V was shortened by 2 bases and J by 0 bases, with 5 bases between the two germline ends. Germline CDR1 reads SGHRS; CDR2 reads YFSETQ. CDR3 nucleotides: TGCGCCAGCAGCTTAAATACTAACTATGGCTACACCTTC. Protein product: CASSLNTNYGYTF.

This clonotype has at least ten counts. The chain recombines TRBV29-1 with TRBJ2-7; 8 nucleotides match TRBD2. V gave up 6 bases and J gave up 6 bases; unmatched junction bases: 7. This CDR3 spans 12 amino acids. Germline V gives CDR1 SQVTM, CDR2 ANQGSEA. The CDR3 loop reads CSVDSGEGEQYF. DNA of the CDR3: TGCAGCGTGGATAGCGGGGAGGGCGAGCAGTACTTC.

This clonotype was found many times. The chain uses TRBV6-2 or TRBV6-3 and TRBJ2-7; TRBD2 agrees at 10 bases. With 8 bases clipped from V and 4 bases from J, the junction kept 5 bases outside the gene matches. This CDR3 is 13 amino acids long. Germline loops: CDR1 MNHEY, CDR2 SVGEGT. The CDR3 coding sequence is TGTGCCAGCCTAACTAGCGGGAAATACGAGCAGTACTTC. This codes for CASLTSGKYEQYF.

The V and J genes are TRBV10-3 and TRBJ2-5; D perhaps matches TRBD2 (5 bases). Trimming pared 8 bases from V and 4 bases from J, leaving 5 bases between. This CDR3 is 10 amino acids long. Germline values: CDR1 ENHRY, CDR2 SYGVKD. The CDR3 sequence: CAIGRETQYF. The DNA for the CDR3 is TGTGCCATCGGGAGAGAGACCCAGTACTTC.

In its sample, this clonotype was seen a few times. V gene TRBV20-1 combines with J gene TRBJ1-1, with a tentative D call TRBD1 (5 bases). The CDR3 length is 13 residues. Germline CDR1 reads DFQATT; CDR2 reads SNEGSKA (reference sequence). V dropped 6 bases and J dropped 0 bases, with 11 bases sitting between them. The CDR3 loop is CSAQLGVNTEAFF. The CDR3 DNA is TGCAGTGCCCAGCTGGGGGTGAACACTGAAGCTTTCTTT.

The rearrangement uses TRBV3-1 and TRBJ2-3; D tentatively fits TRBD1 or TRBD2 (5 bases each). The germline V and J ends were trimmed by 0 bases and 7 bases, with 11 bases remaining between them. Germline V lookup: CDR1 LGHDT, CDR2 YNNKEL (reference sequence). This CDR3 comprises 14 residues. The CDR3 loop is CASSQEPGTYTQYF. In DNA, the CDR3 is TGTGCCAGCAGCCAAGAACCGGGGACCTATACGCAGTATTTT.

With regard to this clonotype: A much larger clonotype is one base distant, so this may be a read error. This sequence joins TRBV12-3 or TRBV12-4 and TRBJ1-1; D is ambiguous. V was trimmed by 6 bases and J by 4 bases, leaving 12 bases between them. This CDR3 comprises 13 residues. The CDR3 nucleotides are TGTGCCAGCAGACCGGACCCGAGCACTGAAGCTTTCTTT. Translated: CASRPDPSTEAFF.

Notes on this clonotype: Being one base from a much bigger clone, this may be a read error. This rearrangement joins TRBV20-1 to TRBJ2-1; 8 nucleotides match TRBD2. The CDR3 length is 16 residues. V shed 6 bases and J 0 bases; nucleotides not matched to a gene: 10. Germline V gene data show CDR1 as DFQATT and CDR2 as SNEGSKA (reference sequence). As DNA, the CDR3 is TGCAGTGCCCTACGGACTAGCCGGATCTCCTACAATGAGCAGTTCTTC. This translates into CSALRTSRISYNEQFF.